Listed below are T cell receptor beta chains from one sample, sequenced in a study of technical replicates of blood from a few donors. The protocol was immunoSEQ multiplex PCR, while the TCRdb copy is restricted to in-frame clones and leaves out a portion. The table records around 100,000 clones, just under 95% of them present only once. Sequencing was done on a sample of T cells isolated from PBMCs. These receptors were obtained from a human donor in good health. The CDR3 runs from the conserved cysteine through the conserved F or W. The D gene is left open where the match is weak. Clone size appears in some rows only: once, few, many, or a class for an expanded clone.

CDR3 DNA: TGTGCCAGCAGCCAGAGGGGGGGCAACGATGAGCAGTTCTTC
CDR3 protein: CASSQRGGNDEQFF
J gene: TRBJ2-1
CDR3 length: 14
V gene: TRBV27
clone size: -
D gene: -

CDR3 DNA: TGTGCCAGCAGCTGGACAGGGGGCCCATCCAATGAGCAGTTCTTC
CDR3 protein: CASSWTGGPSNEQFF
J gene: TRBJ2-1
CDR3 length: 15
V gene: TRBV27
clone size: -
D gene: TRBD1

CDR3 DNA: TGTGCCTGGAGGCAGCGGGAGGTACTACAATCGAATGAGCAGTTCTTC
CDR3 protein: CAWRQREVLQSNEQFF
J gene: TRBJ2-1
CDR3 length: 16
V gene: TRBV30
clone size: -
D gene: TRBD2

CDR3 DNA: TGTGCCAGCAGCGGCTCCGGGACAGCTATATCTAATGAAAAACTGTTTTTT
CDR3 protein: CASSGSGTAISNEKLFF
J gene: TRBJ1-4
CDR3 length: 17
V gene: TRBV9
clone size: -
D gene: TRBD1

CDR3 DNA: TGTGCCAGCAGCCCCGGCGGGGGGCGAACGAACTATGGCTACACCTTC
CDR3 protein: CASSPGGGRTNYGYTF
J gene: TRBJ1-2
CDR3 length: 16
V gene: TRBV11-3
clone size: -
D gene: -

CDR3 DNA: TGCAGCGTTGGGGGGGGGATAAGAGATACGCAGTATTTT
CDR3 protein: CSVGGGIRDTQYF
J gene: TRBJ2-3
CDR3 length: 13
V gene: TRBV29-1
clone size: -
D gene: TRBD2

CDR3 DNA: TGTGCCAGCAGCGCCGGGACTAGCGGGGCACAAGAGACCCAGTACTTC
CDR3 protein: CASSAGTSGAQETQYF
J gene: TRBJ2-5
CDR3 length: 16
V gene: TRBV5-4
clone size: -
D gene: TRBD2

CDR3 DNA: TGTGCCAGCAGCTTGGTGGGGCAGGTGAGCTCCTACGAGCAGTACTTC
CDR3 protein: CASSLVGQVSSYEQYF
J gene: TRBJ2-7
CDR3 length: 16
V gene: TRBV5-8
clone size: -
D gene: -

CDR3 DNA: TGTGCCAGCAGCGCGGGGACTAGCGGGACCTACGAGCAGTACTTC
CDR3 protein: CASSAGTSGTYEQYF
J gene: TRBJ2-7
CDR3 length: 15
V gene: TRBV9
clone size: -
D gene: TRBD2

CDR3 DNA: TGTGCCAGTATGGAGAACTTTGGAAACACCATATATTTT
CDR3 protein: CASMENFGNTIYF
J gene: TRBJ1-3
CDR3 length: 13
V gene: TRBV19
clone size: -
D gene: -

CDR3 DNA: TGTGCCAGCAGCCCACGTAGCAACACCGGGGAGCTGTTTTTT
CDR3 protein: CASSPRSNTGELFF
J gene: TRBJ2-2
CDR3 length: 14
V gene: TRBV7-9
clone size: -
D gene: -

CDR3 DNA: TGTGCCAGCAGCCCTTTCTATATGGGGGGCTCCTACGAGCAGTACTTC
CDR3 protein: CASSPFYMGGSYEQYF
J gene: TRBJ2-7
CDR3 length: 16
V gene: TRBV28
clone size: -
D gene: -

CDR3 DNA: TGTGCCAGCAGTATAGGCCAGGGGAACACTGAAGCTTTCTTT
CDR3 protein: CASSIGQGNTEAFF
J gene: TRBJ1-1
CDR3 length: 14
V gene: TRBV27
clone size: -
D gene: -

CDR3 DNA: TGTGCCAGTAGAGGACTAGCGGGAGATTTCTACGAGCAGTACTTC
CDR3 protein: CASRGLAGDFYEQYF
J gene: TRBJ2-7
CDR3 length: 15
V gene: TRBV19
clone size: -
D gene: TRBD2

CDR3 DNA: TGTGCCAGCAGCCCTTCGACTAGCGGCTACAATGAGCAGTTCTTC
CDR3 protein: CASSPSTSGYNEQFF
J gene: TRBJ2-1
CDR3 length: 15
V gene: TRBV9
clone size: -
D gene: TRBD2

CDR3 DNA: TGTGCCAGCAGCTTAGACGAGCGGGAGTATAGCACAGATACGCAGTATTTT
CDR3 protein: CASSLDEREYSTDTQYF
J gene: TRBJ2-3
CDR3 length: 17
V gene: TRBV11-1
clone size: -
D gene: TRBD2

CDR3 DNA: TGTGCCAGCAGCGAAGCAGGGGTCGACTATGGCTACACCTTC
CDR3 protein: CASSEAGVDYGYTF
J gene: TRBJ1-2
CDR3 length: 14
V gene: TRBV5-6
clone size: -
D gene: -

CDR3 DNA: TGTGCCAGCATAGAGGGTGACAGGAGCACAGATACGCAGTATTTT
CDR3 protein: CASIEGDRSTDTQYF
J gene: TRBJ2-3
CDR3 length: 15
V gene: TRBV13
clone size: -
D gene: -

CDR3 DNA: TGTGCCAGCAGCGAGCTCGGACAGGGGCCCGTAGAGTTCACCTTC
CDR3 protein: CASSELGQGPVEFTF
J gene: TRBJ1-2
CDR3 length: 15
V gene: TRBV9
clone size: once
D gene: TRBD1

CDR3 DNA: TGTGCCAGCAGCCCCGCGGGAAGCTATGGCTACACCTTC
CDR3 protein: CASSPAGSYGYTF
J gene: TRBJ1-2
CDR3 length: 13
V gene: TRBV5-8
clone size: -
D gene: -

CDR3 DNA: TGTGCCAGCAGTTTGCCCGGGACAGGGACAGACGGCTACACCTTC
CDR3 protein: CASSLPGTGTDGYTF
J gene: TRBJ1-2
CDR3 length: 15
V gene: TRBV6-5
clone size: -
D gene: TRBD1

CDR3 DNA: TGTGCCAGCAGCTTGGGGACAGGGATAGGGGAGACCCAGTACTTC
CDR3 protein: CASSLGTGIGETQYF
J gene: TRBJ2-5
CDR3 length: 15
V gene: TRBV5-6
clone size: -
D gene: TRBD1

CDR3 DNA: TGCAGCGTTGGGAGCCCTGGGGCCAACGTCCTGACTTTC
CDR3 protein: CSVGSPGANVLTF
J gene: TRBJ2-6
CDR3 length: 13
V gene: TRBV29-1
clone size: once
D gene: -

CDR3 DNA: TGTGCCAGCAGCCAAGAATTCCTGAGGAATGAGCAGTTCTTC
CDR3 protein: CASSQEFLRNEQFF
J gene: TRBJ2-1
CDR3 length: 14
V gene: TRBV4-2
clone size: once
D gene: -

CDR3 DNA: TGCGCCAGCAGCTTGGATTTCAGGGGTCGAAGCACTGAAGCTTTCTTT
CDR3 protein: CASSLDFRGRSTEAFF
J gene: TRBJ1-1
CDR3 length: 16
V gene: TRBV5-1
clone size: once
D gene: -

CDR3 DNA: TGTGCCAGCAGTCCAGCGTACATCATGTCGGGCGAGCAGTACTTC
CDR3 protein: CASSPAYIMSGEQYF
J gene: TRBJ2-7
CDR3 length: 15
V gene: TRBV5-4
clone size: -
D gene: -

CDR3 DNA: TGTGCCAGCAGAGCAACTAGATCCAATGAGCAGTTCTTC
CDR3 protein: CASRATRSNEQFF
J gene: TRBJ2-1
CDR3 length: 13
V gene: TRBV6-4
clone size: -
D gene: -